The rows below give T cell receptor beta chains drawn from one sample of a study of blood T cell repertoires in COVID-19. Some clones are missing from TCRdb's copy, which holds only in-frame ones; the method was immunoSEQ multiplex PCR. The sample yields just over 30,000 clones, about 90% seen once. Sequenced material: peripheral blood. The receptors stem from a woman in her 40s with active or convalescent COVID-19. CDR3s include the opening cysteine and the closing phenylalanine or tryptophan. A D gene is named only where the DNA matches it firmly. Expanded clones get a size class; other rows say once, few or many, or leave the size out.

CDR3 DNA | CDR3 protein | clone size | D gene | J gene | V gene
TGTGCCAGCAGTTTATTGACTAGCGGAGCGTACGAGCAGTACTTC | CASSLLTSGAYEQYF | once | TRBD2 | TRBJ2-7 | TRBV27
TGTGCCAGCAGCTTCTCCCCCAGGGGCGGTATGACCTACGAGCAGTACTTC | CASSFSPRGGMTYEQYF | - | - | TRBJ2-7 | TRBV7-9
TGTGCCAGCAGTGTTATTACCGGGGGTGAAGCTTTCTTT | CASSVITGGEAFF | - | - | TRBJ1-1 | TRBV12-3/TRBV12-4
TGTGCCAGTAGTATCGTCCGGGGGAACACTGAAGCTTTCTTT | CASSIVRGNTEAFF | - | - | TRBJ1-1 | TRBV19
TGCGCCAGCCGAGTGGGAGCCAGTCAGAGCTCCTATAATTCACCCCTCCACTTT | CASRVGASQSSYNSPLHF | - | - | TRBJ1-6 | TRBV5-1
TGTGCCAGCAGCTCCTACGGGGTTGCCGGAAACACCATATATTTT | CASSSYGVAGNTIYF | - | - | TRBJ1-3 | TRBV9
TGTGCCAGCAGTTATTCTGCGAATCAGCCCCAGCATTTT | CASSYSANQPQHF | - | - | TRBJ1-5 | TRBV6-5
- | CANERMGTVGLGSYEQCF | - | - | TRBJ2-7 | TRBV28
TGCGCCAGCAGCTTGGGACTAGCGGGAGTAGAGGGTTTGAACACCGGGGAGCTGTTTTTT | CASSLGLAGVEGLNTGELFF | few | TRBD2 | TRBJ2-2 | TRBV5-1
TGCAGCGTCGGTTTAACCCAAGAGACCCAGTACTTC | CSVGLTQETQYF | - | - | TRBJ2-5 | TRBV29-1
TGCAGCGCGCGTTGGACAGGGATTAATGGCTACACCTTC | CSARWTGINGYTF | once | TRBD1 | TRBJ1-2 | TRBV29-1
TGTGCCAGCCTAGCTGCAGGGGGCGCGAACACCGGGGAGCTGTTTTTT | CASLAAGGANTGELFF | - | TRBD1 | TRBJ2-2 | TRBV27
TGTGCCAGCAGTTTAAGAACTAGCGGGAGTAGGGGCAATGAGCAGTTCTTC | CASSLRTSGSRGNEQFF | - | TRBD2 | TRBJ2-1 | TRBV27
TGTGCCACCAGCAGTGGGAGGGGCGGGGGGTACAATGAGCAGTTCTTC | CATSSGRGGGYNEQFF | - | TRBD2 | TRBJ2-1 | TRBV15